These T cell receptor beta chains were read from a single sample in a study of control samples from healthy donors and cancer patients. Measured with immunoSEQ multiplex PCR; TCRdb has only the in-frame clones, and not every one. The sample shows approximately 140,000 clones, roughly 92% of them seen only once. The sequencing input was blood. All receptors derive from a man aged 25-45 years in good health. Each CDR3 is given with its conserved first and last residue. A D gene is named only where the DNA matches it firmly. The listing skips clone size in some rows; elsewhere it reads once, few, many or a size class.

j_call d_call clone_size cdr3_length v_call cdr3_aa cdr3_nt
TRBJ2-7 - - 14 TRBV19 CASSIEGGSYEQYF TGTGCCAGTAGTATAGAAGGCGGAAGCTACGAGCAGTACTTC
TRBJ2-3 TRBD2 - 17 TRBV7-2 CASSLRLEREPPDTQYF TGTGCCAGCAGCTTACGCCTCGAGCGGGAGCCCCCAGATACGCAGTATTTT
TRBJ1-3 - - 16 TRBV6-2/TRBV6-3 CASSYSTWPSGNTIYF TGTGCCAGCAGTTACTCGACATGGCCTTCTGGAAACACCATATATTTT
TRBJ2-3 - - 15 TRBV11-3 CASSLGIARTDTQYF TGTGCCAGCAGCTTAGGTATAGCGCGGACAGATACGCAGTATTTT
TRBJ1-1 - - 16 TRBV28 CASSSRNVRADTEAFF TGTGCCAGCAGTTCCCGAAACGTGAGAGCGGACACTGAAGCTTTCTTT
TRBJ1-5 TRBD1 - 16 TRBV28 CASLTRVTGAVQPQHF TGTGCCAGCCTCACCCGCGTTACAGGGGCGGTTCAGCCCCAGCATTTT
TRBJ2-7 TRBD2 - 14 TRBV11-2 CASSSGLAVYEQYF TGTGCCAGCAGCTCGGGACTAGCAGTCTACGAGCAGTACTTC
TRBJ1-2 - - 12 TRBV6-2/TRBV6-3 CASSYRNYGYTF TGTGCCAGCAGTTACAGGAACTATGGCTACACCTTC
TRBJ2-2 - - 15 TRBV3-1/TRBV3-2 CASSQGGARTGELFF TGTGCCAGCAGCCAAGGGGGGGCGAGAACCGGGGAGCTGTTTTTT
TRBJ2-3 TRBD2 - 15 TRBV6-2/TRBV6-3 CASSRLAGGADTQYF TGTGCCAGCAGTAGACTAGCGGGAGGAGCAGATACGCAGTATTTT
TRBJ2-7 - - 14 TRBV6-1 CASSEEDGFYEQYF TGTGCCAGCAGTGAAGAGGACGGTTTCTACGAGCAGTACTTC
TRBJ1-1 - - 12 TRBV5-8 CASSLGVAEAFF TGTGCCAGCAGCTTGGGAGTTGCTGAAGCTTTCTTT
TRBJ2-3 TRBD2 - 14 TRBV6-5 CASSDGLAADTQYF TGTGCCAGCAGCGATGGACTAGCGGCAGATACGCAGTATTTT
TRBJ2-7 - - 16 TRBV11-2 CASSFFSVGGTYEQYF TGTGCCAGCAGCTTTTTCTCTGTGGGAGGAACCTACGAGCAGTACTTC
TRBJ2-1 TRBD2 - 15 TRBV5-4 CASRTAGVGYNEQFF TGTGCCAGCAGGACAGCGGGAGTTGGGTACAATGAGCAGTTCTTC
TRBJ1-1 - - 14 TRBV18 CASSPTSVGLEAFF TGTGCCAGCTCACCAACATCAGTGGGGCTTGAAGCTTTCTTT
TRBJ2-1 - - 12 TRBV15 CATSRDYDEQFF TGTGCCACCAGCAGAGATTACGATGAGCAGTTCTTC
TRBJ2-1 TRBD1 - 16 TRBV11-3 CASSPTGQVRGNEQFF TGTGCCAGCAGCCCCACGGGACAGGTCCGAGGCAATGAGCAGTTCTTC
TRBJ1-2 - few 15 TRBV7-9 CASSPSAAKAYGYTF TGTGCCAGCAGCCCTAGTGCAGCTAAAGCCTATGGCTACACCTTC
TRBJ1-6 - - 15 TRBV7-2 CASSFRAGEESPLHF TGTGCCAGCAGCTTTCGGGCCGGCGAGGAATCACCCCTCCACTTT
TRBJ1-2 - - 13 TRBV18 CASSERTDYGYTF TGTGCCAGCTCAGAGAGGACGGACTATGGCTACACCTTC
TRBJ2-7 - - 15 TRBV5-6 CASSLGPADSYEQYF TGTGCCAGCAGCTTGGGTCCGGCAGATTCCTACGAGCAGTACTTC
TRBJ2-2 TRBD2 - 16 TRBV11-3 CASSFDVLATTGELFF TGTGCCAGCAGCTTTGACGTACTAGCGACAACCGGGGAGCTGTTTTTT
TRBJ2-7 TRBD1 - 14 TRBV29-1 CSVEGGQGYYEQYF TGCAGCGTTGAGGGGGGACAGGGATACTACGAGCAGTACTTC
TRBJ1-4 - - 14 TRBV11-2 CASSPPGANEKLFF TGTGCCAGCAGCCCTCCAGGGGCAAATGAAAAACTGTTTTTT
TRBJ2-5 - - 14 TRBV6-2/TRBV6-3 CASSYSGRRETQYF TGTGCCAGCAGTTACTCGGGACGCCGGGAGACCCAGTACTTC
TRBJ1-6 - - 12 TRBV28 CASSSGISPLHF TGTGCCAGCAGTTCCGGGATTTCACCCCTTCACTTT
TRBJ2-2 TRBD2 - 15 TRBV24-1 CATSDLTGGTGELFF TGTGCCACCAGTGATTTGACGGGAGGTACCGGGGAGCTGTTTTTT
TRBJ1-4 - - 16 TRBV6-2/TRBV6-3 CASSKGMTSTNEKLFF TGTGCCAGCAGCAAGGGGATGACTTCAACTAATGAAAAACTGTTTTTT
TRBJ2-3 - - 15 TRBV9 CASSVAVASTDTQYF TGTGCCAGCAGCGTAGCGGTAGCTTCAACAGATACGCAGTATTTT
TRBJ2-2 - - 17 TRBV11-2 CASSTPGGSGSYGELFF TGTGCCAGCAGCACCCCGGGTGGGAGCGGGTCCTACGGGGAGCTGTTTTTT
TRBJ1-2 - - 15 TRBV2 CASSVVQNTNYGYTF TGTGCCAGCAGTGTCGTGCAGAATACAAACTATGGCTACACCTTC